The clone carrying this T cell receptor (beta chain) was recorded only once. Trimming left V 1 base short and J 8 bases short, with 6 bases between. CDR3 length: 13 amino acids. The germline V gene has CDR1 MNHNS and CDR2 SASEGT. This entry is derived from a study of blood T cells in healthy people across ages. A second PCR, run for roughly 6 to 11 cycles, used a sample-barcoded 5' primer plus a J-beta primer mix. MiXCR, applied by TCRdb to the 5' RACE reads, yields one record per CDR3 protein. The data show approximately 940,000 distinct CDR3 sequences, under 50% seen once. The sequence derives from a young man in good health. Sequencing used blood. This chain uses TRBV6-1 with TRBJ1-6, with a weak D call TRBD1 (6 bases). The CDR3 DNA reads TGTGCCAGCAGTGAAGGACAGGATTCACCCCTCCACTTT. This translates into CASSEGQDSPLHF.